The 21 T cell receptor beta chains below were found in one sample sequenced in a study of cytomegalovirus exposure and HLA in healthy donors. The data were produced by immunoSEQ multiplex PCR, yet TCRdb's version contains in-frame clones alone and is incomplete. The table lists about 79,000 clones, more than 85% of them singletons. The material sequenced was PBMCs. The receptor set was obtained from a woman aged 30 to 39 in good health and CMV-seronegative.

The J gene is TRBJ1-6, the V gene TRBV27; 8 bases map to TRBD1. This CDR3 has 16 amino acids. Germline trimming cut 7 bases from V and 0 bases from J; bases unmatched to any gene: 5. From germline, CDR1 is MNHEY and CDR2 SMNVEV (reference sequence). The CDR3 region is CASTTGAFSYNSPLHF. In nucleotides, the CDR3 is TGTGCCAGCACGACAGGGGCTTTCTCCTATAATTCACCCCTCCACTTT.

The genes are TRBV29-1 and TRBJ1-1; 10 bases match TRBD1. V lost 5 bases and J lost 4; bases outside the gene matches: 10. The CDR3 consists of 15 residues. CDR1 and CDR2 (germline): SQVTM, ANQGSEA. In DNA, the CDR3 is TGCAGCGTTAACCCGACAGGGGGCAGGGGCACTGAAGCTTTCTTT. Its protein is CSVNPTGGRGTEAFF.

The CDR3 here is CASSVGTHWGGYNEQFF. For the CDR3, the DNA is TGCGCCAGCAGCGTAGGAACCCACTGGGGAGGGTACAATGAGCAGTTCTTC. This sequence joins TRBV5-1 and TRBJ2-1; TRBD2 matches 7 bases. In germline, CDR1 is SGHRS, CDR2 YFSETQ. The CDR3 extends over 17 amino acids. With 4 bases clipped from V and 4 bases from J, the junction kept 14 bases outside the gene matches.

This chain uses TRBV4-2 with TRBJ2-3, with TRBD2 matching over 9 bases. Per the germline V gene, CDR1 is LGHNA and CDR2 is YNFKEQ. J gave up 1 base and V 5 bases, and 10 bases lay outside the gene matches. There are 17 residues in the CDR3. This CDR3 reads CASSLGLAEDRTDTQYF. The CDR3 region has the DNA TGTGCCAGCAGCTTGGGACTAGCAGAAGATCGCACAGATACGCAGTATTTT.

The chain uses TRBV4-3 and TRBJ2-2, with 12 bases that match TRBD1. The CDR3 covers 18 residues. From germline, CDR1 is LGHNA and CDR2 YSLEER. V was clipped by 4 bases and J by 4 bases; unmatched bases: 10. The CDR3 DNA reads TGCGCCAGCAGCCCGAGTTGGGGGGGACAGGGGGCCACCGGGGAGCTGTTTTTT. It encodes CASSPSWGGQGATGELFF.

V usage is TRBV7-9 and J usage is TRBJ2-5; 11 bases match TRBD1. The J segment lost 5 bases and the V segment lost 5 bases, leaving 13 bases of the junction unmatched. The CDR3 extends over 17 amino acids. Germline values: CDR1 SEHNR, CDR2 FQNEAQ (reference sequence). CDR3 nucleotides: TGTGCCAGCAGCCCCTGGGGACAGGGGGGCCTCCTGGAGACCCAGTACTTC. This sequence encodes CASSPWGQGGLLETQYF.

The gene calls are TRBV27 and TRBJ2-7; 8 bases are shared with TRBD1. The germline gives CDR1 MNHEY, CDR2 SMNVEV (reference sequence). Trimming cost V 4 bases and J 1 base; bases outside gene matches: 3. The CDR3 has 14 residues. CDR3 amino acids: CASSSRQGSYEQYF. CDR3 nucleotides: TGTGCCAGCAGTTCCCGACAGGGGTCCTACGAGCAGTACTTC.

V and J are TRBV19 and TRBJ1-4; 7 bases align to TRBD1. This CDR3 has 17 amino acids. Germline V gives CDR1 LNHDA, CDR2 SQIVND (reference sequence). Unmatched junction bases numbered 15, after V lost 3 bases and J lost 8 bases. Here the CDR3 reads CASSIWDRAQKEEKLFF. For the CDR3, the DNA is TGTGCCAGTAGTATTTGGGACAGAGCCCAGAAGGAGGAAAAACTGTTTTTT. The full variable domain, rest sourced from reference TRBV19 and TRBJ1-4, is DGGITQSPKYLFRKEGQNVTLSCEQNLNHDAMYWYRQDPGQGLRLIYYSQIVNDFQKGDIAEGYSVSREKKESFPLTVTSAQKNPTAFYLCASSIWDRAQKEEKLFFGSGTQLSVL.

The CDR3 sequence: CAISERAGNGYNEQFF. The CDR3 nucleotides are TGTGCCATCAGTGAGCGGGCAGGGAACGGCTACAATGAGCAGTTCTTC. The V call is TRBV10-3, the J call TRBJ2-1; weak D call: TRBD1 (5 bases). CDR1 and CDR2 (germline): ENHRY, SYGVKD. This CDR3 has 16 amino acids. The ends were cut back, 2 bases at V and 3 bases at J, with 14 bases in the middle.

The rearrangement uses TRBV7-9 and TRBJ2-1; TRBD2 agrees at 12 bases. J gave up 0 bases and V 4 bases, and 4 bases lay outside the gene matches. The CDR3 is made up of 17 amino acids. Germline V gene lookup returns CDR1 SEHNR and CDR2 FQNEAQ (reference sequence). The CDR3 protein is CASSSPTSGSSYNEQFF. The CDR3, as DNA: TGTGCCAGCAGCTCCCCGACTAGCGGGAGCTCCTACAATGAGCAGTTCTTC.

With regard to this clone: No conserved phenylalanine or tryptophan ends this CDR3, so it is likely a read error. It is unclear where the CDR3 begins or ends on the DNA, so no DNA is shown, and the CDR3 is as TCRdb lists it. The chain uses TRBV5-6 and TRBJ2-3; TRBD2 is the table's D call and was not checked against the DNA. From its first to its last residue, the CDR3 has 12 amino acids. Germline V gene lookup returns CDR1 SGHDT and CDR2 YYEEEE. The CDR3 sequence: CASSLRGLPLLE.

V usage is TRBV19 and J usage is TRBJ1-2; D might be TRBD1 (6 bases). Trimming shortened V by 4 bases and J by 6 bases, and 21 bases separated the two germline ends. This CDR3 has 16 amino acids. CDR1 and CDR2 from the germline V gene are LNHDA and SQIVND (reference sequence). The CDR3 here is CASSSPNRAGSDGYTF. The DNA of the CDR3 is TGTGCCAGTAGTAGCCCCAACAGGGCGGGTTCAGATGGCTACACCTTC.

The genes are TRBV6-1 and TRBJ2-7; unclear D gene. The germline V gene has CDR1 MNHNS and CDR2 SASEGT. The CDR3 runs 13 residues. V gave up 9 bases and J gave up 6 bases, with 18 bases separating them. The DNA for the CDR3 is TGTGCCAGTAAGGAGTCCCCTCGTGTCGAGCAGTACTTC. Translation gives CASKESPRVEQYF.

This chain uses TRBV19 with TRBJ2-5; 13 bases align to TRBD2. This CDR3 has 16 amino acids. Per germline, CDR1 LNHDA and CDR2 SQIVND (reference sequence). V dropped 4 bases and J dropped 3; count of bases not matched to a gene: 5. The DNA of the CDR3 is TGTGCCAGTAGTACCCGACTAGCGGGGGGAAAAGAGACCCAGTACTTC. Translated, it gives CASSTRLAGGKETQYF.

The CDR3 protein is CASSERTGGFEKLFF. The CDR3 coding sequence is TGTGCCAGCAGCGAAAGGACAGGGGGTTTTGAAAAACTGTTTTTT. The chain has TRBV28 and TRBJ1-4; 10 positions match TRBD1. V lost 6 bases and J lost 7; bases outside the gene matches: 8. Germline CDR1 and CDR2: MDHEN and SYDVKM. There are 15 residues in the CDR3.

The chain combines TRBV5-4 with TRBJ1-1; tentatively, D is TRBD1 (6 bases). V dropped 5 bases and J dropped 9 bases, with 20 bases sitting between them. Germline V gives CDR1 SGHNT, CDR2 YYREEE (reference sequence). The CDR3 has 14 residues. The CDR3 DNA sequence: TGTGCCAGCAGAAACTCCGGGGGGCCTCGGAAAGCTTTCTTT. It encodes CASRNSGGPRKAFF. The full variable domain, rest sourced from reference TRBV5-4 and TRBJ1-1, is ETGVTQSPTHLIKTRGQQVTLRCSSQSGHNTVSWYQQALGQGPQFIFQYYREEENGRGNFPPRFSGLQFPNYSSELNVNALELDDSALYLCASRNSGGPRKAFFGQGTRLTVV.

This clone was seen a single time. V gene TRBV18 combines with J gene TRBJ1-1; D is possibly TRBD1 (5 bases). Per the germline V gene, CDR1 is KGHSH and CDR2 is LQKENI. CDR3 size: 15 residues. Between the trimmed V and J ends, which lost 3 bases and 2 bases, there was a span of 13 bases. CDR3 loop: CASSPSGRENTEAFF. As DNA, the CDR3 is TGTGCCAGCTCACCGTCTGGCAGGGAAAACACTGAAGCTTTCTTT.

This sequence joins TRBV5-1 and TRBJ1-2; tentative D call: TRBD1 (5 bases). Looked up from germline, CDR1 is SGHRS and CDR2 is YFSETQ. V lost 6 bases and J lost 6, with 21 bases in between. The CDR3 is made up of 15 amino acids. The CDR3 sequence: CASKPTGMGGDGYTF. As DNA, the CDR3 is TGCGCCAGCAAACCAACGGGGATGGGGGGTGATGGCTACACCTTC.

This chain connects TRBV5-1 to TRBJ2-1; a possible D gene is TRBD2 (6 bases). Per the germline V gene, CDR1 is SGHRS and CDR2 is YFSETQ. This CDR3 is built from 14 residues. V was trimmed by 0 bases and J by 9 bases, leaving 13 bases between them. In DNA, the CDR3 is TGCGCCAGCAGCTTGGAGGGACTCCTGAGTGAGCAGTTCTTC. Its protein is CASSLEGLLSEQFF.

The CDR3 spells CASSPDRGLHEQYF. For the CDR3, the DNA is TGTGCCAGCAGTCCGGACAGGGGGTTGCACGAGCAGTACTTC. The chain links TRBV6-5 to TRBJ2-7; 10 nucleotides match TRBD1. The junction had 6 bases not matched to a gene; V was cut back by 5 bases and J by 5 bases. In germline, CDR1 is MNHEY, CDR2 SVGAGI. CDR3 length: 14 residues.

This chain connects TRBV2 to TRBJ1-3; D might be TRBD1 (5 bases). V was shortened by 6 bases and J by 4 bases, with 19 bases between the two germline ends. The CDR3 totals 16 residues. Germline-derived CDR1 and CDR2 are SNHLY and FYNNEI. Here the CDR3 DNA reads TGTGCCAGCAGACAGGAGTCAGTGGCTGCCGGAAACACCATATATTTT. Amino acid sequence: CASRQESVAAGNTIYF.